What follows describes a single TCR beta chain. Antigen: not known. The data were produced by immunoSEQ multiplex PCR, yet TCRdb's version contains in-frame clones alone and is incomplete. There are 80,000 to 100,000 clones in the sample; around 92% occur only once, and 0.15% to 0.2% lies in the top ten. Germline V CDR1 and CDR2: LNHDA, SQIVND (reference sequence). V lost 7 bases and J 0 bases, leaving 13 bases between the germline ends. This CDR3 has 16 residues. This sample was taken from a study of graft-versus-host responses after intestinal transplantation. Study background: The transplants performed in recipients were multivisceral, liver-intestinal, or isolated intestinal. The study's findings and limits: Within the allografts of patients who had graft-donor T cell macrochimerism, graft-versus-host to host-versus-graft clonal ratios were high. Recipient marrow held GvH clones, some first seen in ileum or blood.

This chain uses TRBV19 with TRBJ1-6, with D unresolved. The sample in question was unstimulated CD4+ T cells sorted from spleen or lymph node cells, obtained before transplant. The source of this sequence is a human donor who was the organ donor for an intestinal transplant. The CDR3 nucleotides are TGTGCCAGTACCTCGGGTCGTGGCTCCTATAATTCACCCCTCCACTTT. This sequence encodes CASTSGRGSYNSPLHF.